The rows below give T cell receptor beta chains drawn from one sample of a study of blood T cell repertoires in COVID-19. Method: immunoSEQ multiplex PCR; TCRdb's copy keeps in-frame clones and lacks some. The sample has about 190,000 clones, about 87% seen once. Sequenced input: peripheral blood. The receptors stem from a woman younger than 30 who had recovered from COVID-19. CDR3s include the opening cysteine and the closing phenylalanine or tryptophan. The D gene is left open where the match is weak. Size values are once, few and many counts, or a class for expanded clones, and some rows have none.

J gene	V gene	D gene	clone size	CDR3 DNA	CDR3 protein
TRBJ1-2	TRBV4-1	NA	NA	TGCGCCAGCAGCCAAGATGTGGGGACGTGGACAGAAGGGTTCTATGGCTACACCTTC	CASSQDVGTWTEGFYGYTF
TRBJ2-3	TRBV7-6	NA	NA	TGTGCCAGCAGCTTACCCTATCCTGCGGGGCGGGACAGCACAGATACGCAGTATTTT	CASSLPYPAGRDSTDTQYF
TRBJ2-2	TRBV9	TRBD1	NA	TGTGCCAGCAGCCCCGGGACAGTCGCGAACACCGGGGAGCTGTTTTTT	CASSPGTVANTGELFF
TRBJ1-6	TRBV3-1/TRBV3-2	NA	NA	TGTGCCAGCAGCCAAGAGTTGGCCGAGACTTCTTCACCCCTCCACTTT	CASSQELAETSSPLHF
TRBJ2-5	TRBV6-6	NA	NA	TGTGCCAGCAGTTACTTTGGCGCGGTAGAGACCCAGTACTTC	CASSYFGAVETQYF
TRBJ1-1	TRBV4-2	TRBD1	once	TGTGCCAGCAGCCCCGGACAGGGCAATGAAGCTTTCTTT	CASSPGQGNEAFF
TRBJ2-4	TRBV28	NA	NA	TGTGCCAGCACCCTAGAGGCCAAAAACATTCAGTACTTC	CASTLEAKNIQYF
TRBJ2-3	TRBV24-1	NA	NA	TGTGCCATCAGTGACCCCGGGGGCGGGGGAGTAGATACGCAGTATTTT	CAISDPGGGGVDTQYF
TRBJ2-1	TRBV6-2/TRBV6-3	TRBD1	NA	TGTGCCAGCAGCCACCGGTTGGACAGGGGCTACAATGAGCAGTTCTTC	CASSHRLDRGYNEQFF
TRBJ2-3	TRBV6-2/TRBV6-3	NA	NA	TGTGCCAGCAGCAGGGAGGTCGTAGATACGCAGTATTTT	CASSREVVDTQYF
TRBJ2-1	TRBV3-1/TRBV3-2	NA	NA	TGTGCCAGCAGCCATCTGTATGAGCAGTTCTTC	CASSHLYEQFF
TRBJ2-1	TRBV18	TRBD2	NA	TGTGCCAGCTCACCAGTTATGGCGGGGGGGCCCAGTGGCTACAATGAGCAGTTCTTC	CASSPVMAGGPSGYNEQFF
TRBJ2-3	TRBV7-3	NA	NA	TGTGCCAGCAGCGCCACTAGAACAGATACGCAGTATTTT	CASSATRTDTQYF
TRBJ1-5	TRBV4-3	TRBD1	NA	TGCGCCAGCAGCTCCGGGACAGGGCTCAATCAGCCCCAGCATTTT	CASSSGTGLNQPQHF
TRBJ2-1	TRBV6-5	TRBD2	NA	TGTGCCAGCAGCCGACTAGCGGGAAATCCAGGGGAGCAGTTCTTC	CASSRLAGNPGEQFF
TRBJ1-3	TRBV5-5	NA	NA	TGTGCCAGCAGCAGGCTATTCGCAGGGGCTGGAAACACCATATATTTT	CASSRLFAGAGNTIYF
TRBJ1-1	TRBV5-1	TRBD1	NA	TGCGCCAGCAGTTCCGGGACAGCGAACACTGAAGCTTTCTTT	CASSSGTANTEAFF
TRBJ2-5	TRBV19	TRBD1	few	TGTGCCAGTAGTATCTCCGGACAGGGTCCGCAAGAGACCCAGTACTTC	CASSISGQGPQETQYF
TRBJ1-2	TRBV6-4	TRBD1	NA	TGTGCCAGCAGTGCGGGACAGGGTTCGGACGGCTACACCTTC	CASSAGQGSDGYTF
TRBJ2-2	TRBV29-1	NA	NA	TGCAGCGTTGAGCGGGTCACCGGGGAGCTGTTTTTT	CSVERVTGELFF
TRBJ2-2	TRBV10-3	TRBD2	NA	TGTGCCACCTCTAAATCGACTAGCGGGAGGGCCGAAGTCGGGGAGCTGTTTTTT	CATSKSTSGRAEVGELFF
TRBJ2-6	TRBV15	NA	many	TGTGCCACCAGCACTGCGAGCTCTGGGGCCAACGTCCTGACTTTC	CATSTASSGANVLTF
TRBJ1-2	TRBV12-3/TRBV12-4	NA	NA	TGTGCCAGCAGCGACAGACTCTATGGCTACACCTTC	CASSDRLYGYTF
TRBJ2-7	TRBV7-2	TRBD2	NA	TGTGCCAGCAGCCCCTCCCTAGGGACTAGCTCCGAGCAGTACTTC	CASSPSLGTSSEQYF